These T cell receptor beta chains were read from a single sample in a study of early T cells in non-severe SARS-CoV-2 infection. TCRdb called the 5' RACE reads again in MiXCR, with one record for every CDR3 protein. The repertoire has tens of thousands of distinct CDR3 sequences, less than 6.5% of them found once; the top ten carry 5.8%. The sample comprised whole blood. These receptors were taken from an adult who was a healthcare worker with PCR-confirmed SARS-CoV-2 infection or an uninfected control (not recorded which). CDR3s include the opening cysteine and the closing phenylalanine or tryptophan.

v_gene	j_gene	CDR3aa
TRBV7-8	TRBJ2-3	CASSLDATDTQYF
TRBV12-3/TRBV12-4	TRBJ2-3	CASSLGLAGGYTDTQYF
TRBV20-1	TRBJ2-2	CSARDREGNRGELFF
TRBV4-3	TRBJ2-1	CASSQEPPVADSSYNEQFF
TRBV12-3/TRBV12-4	TRBJ1-2	CASSFMGPSYGYTF
TRBV27	TRBJ1-6	CASSFNLDSPLHF
TRBV20-1	TRBJ2-3	CSARDLQGRNTQYF
TRBV6-6	TRBJ1-5	CASSLRQGNQPQHF
TRBV27	TRBJ2-7	CASSFLEGQRAGLGSYEQYF
TRBV29-1	TRBJ1-2	CSVEEGRGNDGYTF
TRBV5-4	TRBJ2-4	CASSFTGASDIQYF
TRBV27	TRBJ1-6	CASSFDHRDSPLHF
TRBV20-1	TRBJ2-1	CSANLFRSSSYNEQFF
TRBV28	TRBJ1-2	CASSLQKGFYGYTF
TRBV12-3/TRBV12-4	TRBJ2-2	CASSTGHSTGELFF
TRBV28	TRBJ2-7	CASSSPAGGTYEQYF
TRBV7-6	TRBJ1-4	CASSLGAALDEKLFF
TRBV9	TRBJ2-3	CASTLTATDTQYF
TRBV6-1	TRBJ1-4	CASNQDRGNEKLFF
TRBV28	TRBJ2-7	CASSLPDSYEQYF
TRBV6-4	TRBJ2-1	CASSGSGGDYNEQFF
TRBV24-1	TRBJ2-1	CATSAAGRAYNEQFF
TRBV27	TRBJ2-1	CASSFLSGLYNEQFF
TRBV20-1	TRBJ1-5	CSARPDSNQPQHF
TRBV15	TRBJ1-1	CATSRGDLVKAFF
TRBV12-3/TRBV12-4	TRBJ1-2	CASSLGRVKGYTF
TRBV6-2/TRBV6-3	TRBJ2-1	CASSYRVTSYNEQFF
TRBV7-3	TRBJ2-3	CASSSDNGGPKDTQYF
TRBV29-1	TRBJ2-7	CSVLAGGSYEQYF
TRBV7-6	TRBJ2-3	CASSLGTVTDTQYF
TRBV14	TRBJ2-5	CASSQVYQETQYF
TRBV28	TRBJ1-1	CASSLRGGTEAFF
TRBV12-3/TRBV12-4	TRBJ2-5	CASSPDSETQYF
TRBV20-1	TRBJ1-5	CSAREMTGTNQPQHF